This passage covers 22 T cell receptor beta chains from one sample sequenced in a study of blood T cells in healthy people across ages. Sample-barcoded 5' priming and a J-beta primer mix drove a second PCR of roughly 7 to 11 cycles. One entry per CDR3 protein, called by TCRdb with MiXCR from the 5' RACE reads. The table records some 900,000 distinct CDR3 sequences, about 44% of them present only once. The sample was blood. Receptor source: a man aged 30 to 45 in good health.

CDR3 loop: CASRAGTRREQYF. DNA for the CDR3: TGTGCCAGCAGAGCCGGGACTAGACGCGAGCAGTACTTC. This rearrangement joins TRBV6-1 to TRBJ2-5, with 8 bases fitting TRBD2. The DNA end is more similar to TRBJ2-7, so the J call may be wrong. Germline V CDR1 and CDR2: MNHNS, SASEGT. There are 13 residues in the CDR3.

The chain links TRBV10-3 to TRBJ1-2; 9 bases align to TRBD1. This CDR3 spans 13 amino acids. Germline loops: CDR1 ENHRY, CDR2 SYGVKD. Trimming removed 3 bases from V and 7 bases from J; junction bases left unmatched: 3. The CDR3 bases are TGTGCCATCAGTGAAGGGACAGGGTTTGGCTACACCTTC. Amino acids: CAISEGTGFGYTF.

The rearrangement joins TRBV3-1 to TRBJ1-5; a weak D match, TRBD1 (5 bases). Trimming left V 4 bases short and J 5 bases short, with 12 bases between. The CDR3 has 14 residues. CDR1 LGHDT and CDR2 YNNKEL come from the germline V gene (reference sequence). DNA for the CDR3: TGTGCCAGCAGCCCGAGGGGAGCCGATCAGCCCCAGCATTTT. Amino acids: CASSPRGADQPQHF.

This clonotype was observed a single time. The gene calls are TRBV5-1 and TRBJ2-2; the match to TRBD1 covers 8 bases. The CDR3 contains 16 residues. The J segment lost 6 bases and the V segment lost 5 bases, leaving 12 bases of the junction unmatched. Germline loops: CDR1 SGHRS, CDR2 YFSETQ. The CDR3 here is CASSGQGALFPGELFF. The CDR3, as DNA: TGCGCCAGCAGTGGACAGGGTGCCCTATTTCCCGGGGAGCTGTTTTTT.

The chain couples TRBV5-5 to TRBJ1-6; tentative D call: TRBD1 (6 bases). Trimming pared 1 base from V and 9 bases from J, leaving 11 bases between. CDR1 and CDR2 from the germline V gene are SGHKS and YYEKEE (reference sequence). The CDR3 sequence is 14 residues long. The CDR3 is CASSLQQGGSPLHF. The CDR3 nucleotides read TGTGCCAGCAGCTTGCAACAGGGAGGTTCACCCCTCCACTTT. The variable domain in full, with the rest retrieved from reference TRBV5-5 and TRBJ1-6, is DAGVTQSPTHLIKTRGQQVTLRCSPISGHKSVSWYQQVLGQGPQFIFQYYEKEERGRGNFPDRFSARQFPNYSSELNVNALLLGDSALYLCASSLQQGGSPLHFGNGTRLTVT.

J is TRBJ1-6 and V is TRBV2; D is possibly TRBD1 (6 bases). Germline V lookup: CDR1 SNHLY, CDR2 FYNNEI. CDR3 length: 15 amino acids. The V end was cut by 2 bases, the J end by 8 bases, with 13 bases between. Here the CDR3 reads CASSESGGQYSPLHF. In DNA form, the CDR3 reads TGTGCCAGCAGTGAATCGGGGGGACAATATTCACCCCTCCACTTT.

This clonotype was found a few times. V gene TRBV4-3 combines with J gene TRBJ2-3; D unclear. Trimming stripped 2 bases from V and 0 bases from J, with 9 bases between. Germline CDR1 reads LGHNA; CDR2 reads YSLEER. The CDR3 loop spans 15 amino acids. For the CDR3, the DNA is TGCGCCAGCAGCCAACAGGCTACTAGCACAGATACGCAGTATTTT. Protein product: CASSQQATSTDTQYF.

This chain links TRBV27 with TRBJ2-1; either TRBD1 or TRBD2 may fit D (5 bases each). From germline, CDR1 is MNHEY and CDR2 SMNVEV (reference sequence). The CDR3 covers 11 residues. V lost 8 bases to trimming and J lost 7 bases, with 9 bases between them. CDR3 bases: TGTGCCAGCGGGGGAGTTAATGAGCAGTTCTTC. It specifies CASGGVNEQFF.

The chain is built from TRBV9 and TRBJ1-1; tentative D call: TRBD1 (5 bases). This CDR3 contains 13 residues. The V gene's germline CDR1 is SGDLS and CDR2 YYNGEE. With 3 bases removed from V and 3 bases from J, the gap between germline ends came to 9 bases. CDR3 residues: CASSAAGYTEAFF. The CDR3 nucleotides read TGTGCCAGCAGCGCAGCAGGGTACACTGAAGCTTTCTTT.

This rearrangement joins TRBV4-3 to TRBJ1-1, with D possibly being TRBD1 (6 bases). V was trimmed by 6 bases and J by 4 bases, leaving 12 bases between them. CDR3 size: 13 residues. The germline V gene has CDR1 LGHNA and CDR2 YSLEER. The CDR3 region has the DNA TGCGCCAGCAGTCGAAACAGGGCCACTGAAGCTTTCTTT. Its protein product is CASSRNRATEAFF.

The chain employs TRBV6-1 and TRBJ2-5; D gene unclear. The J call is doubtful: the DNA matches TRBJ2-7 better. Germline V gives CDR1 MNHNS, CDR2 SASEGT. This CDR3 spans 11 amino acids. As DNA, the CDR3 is TGTGCCAGCAGCAGGTCGGACGAGCAGTACTTC. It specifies CASSRSDEQYF.

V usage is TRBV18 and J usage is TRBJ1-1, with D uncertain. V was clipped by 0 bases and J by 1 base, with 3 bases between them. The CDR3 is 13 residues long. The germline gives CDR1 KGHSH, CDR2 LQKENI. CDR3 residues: CASSPPTNTEAFF. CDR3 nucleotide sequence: TGTGCCAGCTCACCACCGACGAACACTGAAGCTTTCTTT.

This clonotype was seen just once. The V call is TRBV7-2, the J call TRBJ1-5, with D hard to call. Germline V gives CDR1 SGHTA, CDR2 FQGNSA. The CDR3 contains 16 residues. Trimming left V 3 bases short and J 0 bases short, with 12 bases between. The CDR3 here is CASSFMRPNSNQPQHF. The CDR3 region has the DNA TGTGCCAGCAGCTTTATGAGACCGAATAGCAATCAGCCCCAGCATTTT.

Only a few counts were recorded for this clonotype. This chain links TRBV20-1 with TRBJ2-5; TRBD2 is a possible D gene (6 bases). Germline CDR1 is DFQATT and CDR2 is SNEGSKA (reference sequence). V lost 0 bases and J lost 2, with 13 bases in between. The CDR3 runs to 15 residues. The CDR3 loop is CSARDNGGEQETQYF. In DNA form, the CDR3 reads TGCAGTGCTAGAGATAACGGAGGGGAACAAGAGACCCAGTACTTC.

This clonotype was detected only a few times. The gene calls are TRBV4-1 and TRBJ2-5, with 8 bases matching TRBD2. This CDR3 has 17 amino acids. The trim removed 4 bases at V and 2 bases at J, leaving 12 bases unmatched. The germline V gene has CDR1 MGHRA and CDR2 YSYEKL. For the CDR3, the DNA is TGCGCCAGCAGCCCGTATGCCGCAGAGCGGGGGCAAGAGACCCAGTACTTC. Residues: CASSPYAAERGQETQYF.

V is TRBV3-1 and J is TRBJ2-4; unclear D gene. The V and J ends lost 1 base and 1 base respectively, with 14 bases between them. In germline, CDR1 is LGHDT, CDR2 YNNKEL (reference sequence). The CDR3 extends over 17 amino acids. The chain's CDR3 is CASSQVLGGVAKNIQYF. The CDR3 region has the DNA TGTGCCAGCAGCCAAGTATTAGGTGGGGTCGCCAAAAACATTCAGTACTTC.

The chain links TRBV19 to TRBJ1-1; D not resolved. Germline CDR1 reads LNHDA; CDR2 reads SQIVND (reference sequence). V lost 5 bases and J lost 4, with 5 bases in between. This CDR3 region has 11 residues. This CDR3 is CASSVTTEAFF. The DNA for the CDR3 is TGTGCCAGTAGTGTCACCACTGAAGCTTTCTTT.

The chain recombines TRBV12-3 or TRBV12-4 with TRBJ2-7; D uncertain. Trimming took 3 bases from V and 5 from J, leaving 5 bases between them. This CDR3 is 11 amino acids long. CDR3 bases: TGTGCCAGCAGTTTCTCGAACGAGCAGTACTTC. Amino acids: CASSFSNEQYF.

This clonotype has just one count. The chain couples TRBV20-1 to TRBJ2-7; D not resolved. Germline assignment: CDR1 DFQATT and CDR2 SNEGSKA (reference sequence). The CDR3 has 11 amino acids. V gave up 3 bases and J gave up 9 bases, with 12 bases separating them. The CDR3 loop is CSASASVGQYF. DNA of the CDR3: TGCAGTGCTAGCGCTTCGGTCGGGCAGTACTTC.

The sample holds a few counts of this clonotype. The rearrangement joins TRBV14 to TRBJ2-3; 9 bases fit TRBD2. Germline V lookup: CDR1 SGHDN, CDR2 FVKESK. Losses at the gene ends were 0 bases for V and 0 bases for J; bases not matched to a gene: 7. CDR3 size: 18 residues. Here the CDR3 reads CASSQDRSSGVSTDTQYF. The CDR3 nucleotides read TGTGCCAGCAGCCAAGATCGATCTAGCGGGGTGAGCACAGATACGCAGTATTTT.

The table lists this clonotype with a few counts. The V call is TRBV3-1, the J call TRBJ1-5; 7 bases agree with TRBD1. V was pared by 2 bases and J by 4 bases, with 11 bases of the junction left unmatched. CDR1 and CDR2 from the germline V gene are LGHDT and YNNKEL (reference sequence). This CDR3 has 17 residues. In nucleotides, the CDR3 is TGTGCCAGCAGCCAATTCCCGACGACAGGGCGGAATCAGCCCCAGCATTTT. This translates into CASSQFPTTGRNQPQHF.

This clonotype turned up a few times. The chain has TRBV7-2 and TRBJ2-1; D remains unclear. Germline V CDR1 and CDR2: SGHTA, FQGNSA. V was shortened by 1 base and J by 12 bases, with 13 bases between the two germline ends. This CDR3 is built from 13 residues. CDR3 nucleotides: TGTGCCAGCAGCTTAGATGGTTTAGCTGGGCAGTTCTTC. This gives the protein CASSLDGLAGQFF.